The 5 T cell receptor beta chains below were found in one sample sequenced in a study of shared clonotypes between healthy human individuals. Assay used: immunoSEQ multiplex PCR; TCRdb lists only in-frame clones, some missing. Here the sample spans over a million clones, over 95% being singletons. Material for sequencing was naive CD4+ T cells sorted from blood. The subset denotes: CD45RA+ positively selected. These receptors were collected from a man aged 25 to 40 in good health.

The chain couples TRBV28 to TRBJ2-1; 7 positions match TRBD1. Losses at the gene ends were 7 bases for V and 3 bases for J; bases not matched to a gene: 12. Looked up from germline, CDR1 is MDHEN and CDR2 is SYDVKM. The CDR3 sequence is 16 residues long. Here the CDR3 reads CASTKSGTANYNEQFF. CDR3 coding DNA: TGTGCCAGCACCAAGTCCGGGACAGCGAACTACAATGAGCAGTTCTTC.

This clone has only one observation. The CDR3 region has the DNA TGTGCCAGTACCATGCTCGACTCTGGAAACACCATATATTTT. Protein sequence: CASTMLDSGNTIYF. The chain recombines TRBV6-1 with TRBJ1-3; D is unresolved. CDR1 and CDR2 from the germline V gene are MNHNS and SASEGT. This CDR3 comprises 14 residues. V dropped 9 bases and J dropped 0 bases, with 12 bases sitting between them.

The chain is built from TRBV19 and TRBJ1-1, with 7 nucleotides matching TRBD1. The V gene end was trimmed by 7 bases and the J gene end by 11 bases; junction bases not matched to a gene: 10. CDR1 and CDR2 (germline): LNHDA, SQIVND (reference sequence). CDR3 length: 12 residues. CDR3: CASTPGSRGAFF. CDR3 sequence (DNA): TGTGCCAGTACCCCCGGTAGCAGGGGGGCTTTCTTT.

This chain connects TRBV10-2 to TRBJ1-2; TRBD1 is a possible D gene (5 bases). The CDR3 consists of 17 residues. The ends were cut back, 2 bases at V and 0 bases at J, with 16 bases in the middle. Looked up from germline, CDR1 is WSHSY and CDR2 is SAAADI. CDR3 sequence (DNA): TGCGCCAGCAGTGAGCGGGGGTCTGGGTTCCCTAACTATGGCTACACCTTC. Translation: CASSERGSGFPNYGYTF.

The CDR3 loop reads CAITQNRGLSYGYTF. CDR3 sequence (DNA): TGTGCCATCACCCAGAACAGGGGGCTGAGCTATGGCTACACCTTC. The chain is built from TRBV10-3 and TRBJ1-2; 9 bases fit TRBD1. Losses at the gene ends were 7 bases for V and 4 bases for J; bases not matched to a gene: 10. Germline-derived CDR1 and CDR2 are ENHRY and SYGVKD. The CDR3 sequence is 15 residues long.